The 31 T cell receptor beta chains presented below share a single source sample, sequenced in a study of CD8+ T cells in alopecia areata. The authors sorted pooled cutaneous lymph node cells using CD4, CD8alpha, NKG2D, NKG2ACE and other markers. RNA, once extracted, was reverse transcribed into cDNA for use as the sequencing template. Sequencing used immunoSEQ multiplex PCR; TCRdb keeps in-frame clones, though not all of them. Found here are 200,000 to 300,000 clones, no singletons; the ten largest cover roughly 1.2%. Input material: CD4+ T cells sorted from a lymph node. These receptors all stem from a C3H/HeJ mouse with alopecia areata. The MHC haplotype of the strain is H2-k.

A remark on this clone: Gene names are the mouse ones. The read ends 4 residues early relative to the CDR3; the germline J gene fills the gap. The same CDR3 arises from other DNA sequences in this sample as well. The rearrangement uses TRBV13-1 and TRBJ2-2; 8 bases align to TRBD2. Germline CDR1 NSHNY, CDR2 SYGAGN. The CDR3 consists of 15 residues. Germline trimming cut 5 bases from V and 0 bases from J; bases unmatched to any gene: 3. CDR3: CASRAGGTNTGQLYF. Partial CDR3 DNA: TGTGCCAGCAGGGCTGGGGGGACAAACACCGGG.

This clone was seen a few times. The gene symbols are mouse symbols. Coverage ceases 4 residues before the CDR3 finishes, and the germline J gene fills in the end. Other DNA sequences in this specimen translate into the identical CDR3. The chain employs TRBV5 and TRBJ2-5; D is perhaps TRBD2 (7 bases). There are 15 residues in the CDR3. Trimming pared 1 base from V and 2 bases from J, leaving 10 bases between. Germline V gene data show CDR1 as LGHNA and CDR2 as YNLKQL (reference sequence). The CDR3 region is CASSQVGGPQDTQYF. The covered CDR3 bases are TGTGCCAGCAGCCAAGTTGGGGGGCCCCAAGAC.

The table lists this clone with a few counts. Gene names are the mouse ones. The read falls 4 residues short of the CDR3 end, and the missing part is taken from the germline J gene. This chain joins TRBV1 and TRBJ2-1, with 10 bases that match TRBD2. Germline V gives CDR1 NSQYPW, CDR2 LRSPGD (reference sequence). The CDR3 spans 15 residues. Incomplete CDR3 DNA: TGCACCTGCAGTGCAGTCTGGGGGGGCGCGGCT. This translates into CTCSAVWGGAA. The whole CDR3 reads CTCSAVWGGAAEQFF.

Comments on this clone: Gene names denote mouse genes. With the read ending 4 residues before the CDR3 end, the germline J gene is used to fill in that end. The rearrangement joins TRBV13-3 to TRBJ2-7; TRBD2 matches 10 bases. CDR1 and CDR2 from the germline V gene are NNHDY and SYVADS. CDR3 length: 13 amino acids. The CDR3 spells CASSELGGNEQYF. CDR3 bases read: TGTGCCAGCAGTGAACTGGGGGGGAAT.

This clone has more than one count but fewer than ten. Mouse gene names and germline throughout. The read ends 4 residues before the CDR3 terminus; that terminus is restored from the germline J gene. The chain joins TRBV13-3 to TRBJ2-4; D possibly corresponds to TRBD1 (6 bases). The CDR3 consists of 13 residues. CDR1 is NNHDY, CDR2 SYVADS, per germline. V dropped 5 bases and J dropped 1 base, with 8 bases sitting between them. CDR3 region: CASREGGQNTLYF. The DNA read from the CDR3 is TGTGCCAGCAGGGAGGGGGGTCAAAAC.

A remark on this clone: Germline and genes: mouse. Coverage ceases 4 residues before the CDR3 finishes, and the germline J gene fills in the end. The chain joins TRBV13-1 to TRBJ2-7; TRBD2 is a possible D gene (7 bases). This CDR3 has 14 residues. Germline V CDR1 and CDR2: NSHNY, SYGAGN. Incomplete CDR3 DNA: TGTGCCAGCAGTGATGGGGGGGCGCTGGAT. Its translation is CASSDGGALD. The CDR3 reads in full as CASSDGGALDEQYF.

This clone has only a few counts. All gene names here are mouse names. From the germline J gene comes the end of the CDR3, since the read stops 4 residues before it. This chain joins TRBV13-1 and TRBJ2-1; the match to TRBD2 covers 8 bases. There are 14 residues in the CDR3. In germline, CDR1 is NSHNY, CDR2 SYGAGN. V was clipped by 2 bases and J by 5 bases; unmatched bases: 3. The CDR3 region is CASSEWGGDAEQFF. CDR3 DNA (partial): TGTGCCAGCAGTGAATGGGGGGGGGATGCT.

Only a few counts were recorded for this clone. Gene names refer to mouse genes. The CDR3 end is not reached by the read, which stops 4 residues before it; the germline J gene fills it in. The chain has TRBV13-3 and TRBJ1-1; D is undetermined. CDR3 size: 10 residues. Germline lookup yields CDR1 NNHDY and CDR2 SYVADS. The CDR3 spells CASSEAEVFF. The part of the CDR3 DNA that was read is TGTGCCAGCAGTGAAGCA.

Notes on this clone: The listed genes are named as in mouse. The sequenced fragment ends 4 residues before the CDR3 boundary, so the rest is inferred from the germline J gene. This chain uses TRBV19 with TRBJ2-5; D might be TRBD1 (6 bases). The CDR3 length is 14 residues. Trimming removed 4 bases from V and 2 bases from J, with 11 bases in between. Germline CDR1 is FNHDT and CDR2 is SITEND (reference sequence). CDR3 DNA (partial): TGTGCCAGCAGTCCTACAGGGATCCAAGAC. Translated: CASSPTGIQD. The whole CDR3 is CASSPTGIQDTQYF.

This clone showed up just a few times. The germline and genes are mouse ones. The read finishes 4 residues shy of the CDR3 end, and the germline J gene is used to complete it. This chain uses TRBV13-2 with TRBJ2-1; tentatively, D is TRBD1 (5 bases). This CDR3 region has 14 residues. Germline CDR1 and CDR2: NNHNN and SYGAGS (reference sequence). The V end was cut by 3 bases, the J end by 3 bases, with 10 bases between. CDR3 amino acids: CASGGPGIYAEQFF. The part of the CDR3 DNA that was read is TGTGCCAGCGGTGGCCCAGGGATCTATGCT.

This clone showed up just a few times. Germline and genes: mouse. Read data end 4 residues before the CDR3 end; the end is taken from the germline J gene. The chain links TRBV13-1 to TRBJ2-3; 8 bases line up with TRBD1. The V gene end was trimmed by 2 bases and the J gene end by 3 bases; junction bases not matched to a gene: 5. Germline assignment: CDR1 NSHNY and CDR2 SYGAGN. The CDR3 is 15 amino acids. The CDR3 DNA, read in part, is TGTGCCAGCAGTGAGCCCCAGGGGGCGGCAGAA. This translates into CASSEPQGAAE. The CDR3 in its entirety is CASSEPQGAAETLYF.

Turning to this clone: All gene names here are mouse names. The sequence runs out 4 residues before the end of the CDR3; the remainder is reconstructed from the germline J gene. The V call is TRBV1, the J call TRBJ2-5; 11 bases match TRBD2. Germline values: CDR1 NSQYPW, CDR2 LRSPGD (reference sequence). V shed 4 bases, J shed 2 bases, and the junction held 2 bases outside the gene matches. The CDR3 has 15 amino acids. This chain's CDR3 is CTCSGLGGGQDTQYF. The DNA read from the CDR3 is TGCACCTGCAGTGGACTGGGGGGGGGCCAAGAC. The entire variable domain, with the rest obtained from reference TRBV1 and TRBJ2-5, is as follows: VTLLEQNPRWRLVPRGQAVNLRCILKNSQYPWMSWYQQDLQKQLQWLFTLRSPGDKEVKSLPGADYLATRVTDTELRLQVANMSQGRTLYCTCSGLGGGQDTQYFGPGTRLLVL.

A remark on this clone: The gene names given are mouse names. Read coverage stops 4 residues before the CDR3 terminus; the germline J gene supplies the remainder. The rearrangement links TRBV2 to TRBJ2-1; D remains ambiguous. CDR3 size: 13 residues. Germline-derived CDR1 and CDR2 are LGHNA and YSYQKL. Trimming pared 4 bases from V and 1 base from J, leaving 5 bases between. CDR3 residues: CASSPVNYAEQFF. CDR3 bases read: TGTGCCAGCAGCCCAGTCAACTATGCT.

This clone was seen a handful of times. Mouse names are used for the genes. The sequenced fragment ends 4 residues before the CDR3 boundary, so the rest is inferred from the germline J gene. The chain has TRBV13-3 and TRBJ2-1; the match to TRBD1 covers 9 bases. Germline values: CDR1 NNHDY, CDR2 SYVADS. The CDR3 length is 15 residues. J gave up 3 bases and V 2 bases, and 3 bases lay outside the gene matches. This CDR3 is CASSEVGQGYAEQFF. The DNA read from the CDR3 is TGTGCCAGCAGTGAAGTGGGACAGGGCTATGCT.

Turning to this clone: The germline and genes are mouse ones. Coverage ceases 4 residues before the CDR3 finishes, and the germline J gene fills in the end. The chain links TRBV1 to TRBJ2-5, with a tentative D call TRBD2 (6 bases). Trimming cost V 3 bases and J 0 bases, with 10 bases left between them. Looked up from germline, CDR1 is NSQYPW and CDR2 is LRSPGD (reference sequence). This CDR3 is built from 15 residues. The sequenced part of the CDR3 DNA is TGCACCTGCAGTGCGACTGGAGTTAACCAAGAC. Translating gives CTCSATGVNQD. The CDR3 in its entirety is CTCSATGVNQDTQYF.

In regard to this clone: Gene names and germline match the mouse. The read ends 4 residues before the CDR3 terminus; that terminus is restored from the germline J gene. The rearrangement uses TRBV17 and TRBJ2-7; 9 bases align to TRBD2. The germline CDR1 and CDR2 sequences are MNHDT and YYDKIL. The CDR3 sequence is 14 residues long. V gave up 3 bases and J gave up 3 bases; unmatched junction bases: 3. The part of the CDR3 DNA that was read is TGTGCTAGCAGTAGTCTGGGGGGGGACTAT. Its protein product is CASSSLGGDY. The full CDR3 sequence reads CASSSLGGDYEQYF.

This clone was counted a few times. Germline and genes: mouse. The read falls 4 residues short of the CDR3 end, and the missing part is taken from the germline J gene. The V call is TRBV1, the J call TRBJ2-5; D gene uncertain. This CDR3 region has 14 residues. Germline CDR1 NSQYPW, CDR2 LRSPGD (reference sequence). Trimming stripped 0 bases from V and 3 bases from J, with 7 bases between. CDR3 bases read: TGCACCTGCAGTGCAGATGGCAGGCAAGAC. The encoded protein is CTCSADGRQD. The complete CDR3 protein is CTCSADGRQDTQYF. The full variable domain, completed using reference TRBV1 and TRBJ2-5, is VTLLEQNPRWRLVPRGQAVNLRCILKNSQYPWMSWYQQDLQKQLQWLFTLRSPGDKEVKSLPGADYLATRVTDTELRLQVANMSQGRTLYCTCSADGRQDTQYFGPGTRLLVL.

This clone occurred many times. Genes and germline are mouse. The read stops 4 residues short of the end of the CDR3; the missing end is completed from the germline J gene. The sample holds other DNA sequences that translate to the same CDR3. The rearrangement joins TRBV1 to TRBJ1-1, with D tentatively TRBD1 (6 bases). CDR1 NSQYPW and CDR2 LRSPGD come from the germline V gene (reference sequence). The CDR3 spans 14 residues. The V and J ends lost 6 bases and 0 bases respectively, with 11 bases between them. CDR3 DNA (partial): TGCACCTGCAGCGCCGGGACATCAAACACA. The encoded protein is CTCSAGTSNT. The CDR3, in full, reads CTCSAGTSNTEVFF.

As for this clone: Any gene name here is a mouse gene name. The CDR3 goes on 3 residues after the read ends, and that part is filled in from the germline J gene. The chain joins TRBV1 to TRBJ1-6; no reliable D call. TRBJ1-6 is treated as an ORF (open reading frame) with a function not yet certain. Between the trimmed V and J ends, which lost 0 bases and 7 bases, there was a span of 7 bases. Germline V lookup: CDR1 NSQYPW, CDR2 LRSPGD (reference sequence). The length of the CDR3 is 14 residues. The CDR3 DNA, read in part, is TGCACCTGCAGTGCAGATCAATGGAATTCGCCC. This gives the protein CTCSADQWNSP. The whole CDR3 sequence reads CTCSADQWNSPLYF.

Regarding this clone: Here the gene names and germline are mouse. The CDR3 is cut off 4 residues early in the read; its end comes from the germline J gene. The gene calls are TRBV13-1 and TRBJ2-5, with no clear D. With 3 bases removed from V and 2 bases from J, the gap between germline ends came to 10 bases. Germline V gene data show CDR1 as NSHNY and CDR2 as SYGAGN. This CDR3 contains 14 residues. The sequenced CDR3 bases are TGTGCCAGCAGTGCCTTCACAACCCAAGAC. The encoded protein is CASSAFTTQD. The entire CDR3 is CASSAFTTQDTQYF.

This clone was picked up a small number of times. The listed genes are named as in mouse. The read comes to an end 4 residues before the CDR3 does, leaving the germline J gene to fill in the end. The chain employs TRBV13-1 and TRBJ2-7, with D perhaps TRBD1 (6 bases). This CDR3 region has 13 residues. CDR1 is NSHNY, CDR2 SYGAGN, per germline. The CDR3 spells CASSDNRVYEQYF. The part of the CDR3 DNA that was read is TGTGCCAGCAGTGATAACAGGGTTTAT.

This clone was recorded a few times. Gene labels here are mouse ones. The read halts 3 residues ahead of the CDR3 end, with the missing end drawn from the germline J gene. This sample includes further DNA sequences coding for the same CDR3. The chain carries TRBV19 and TRBJ1-6; weak D call: TRBD1 (6 bases). Being an ORF, TRBJ1-6 has a function that is uncertain. Trimming removed 0 bases from V and 4 bases from J, with 8 bases in between. Per the germline V gene, CDR1 is FNHDT and CDR2 is SITEND (reference sequence). This CDR3 region has 15 residues. The CDR3: CASSIGGQYNSPLYF. The part of the CDR3 DNA that was read is TGTGCCAGCAGTATAGGAGGACAGTATAATTCGCCC.

This clone has just a few counts. Each gene name is a mouse one. The sequence runs out 4 residues before the end of the CDR3; the remainder is reconstructed from the germline J gene. The chain joins TRBV13-1 to TRBJ1-2; perhaps TRBD1 as D (6 bases). The V end lost 2 bases, the J end lost 3 bases, and 14 bases lay between the germline ends. The CDR3 runs to 15 residues. Per germline, CDR1 NSHNY and CDR2 SYGAGN. Incomplete CDR3 DNA: TGTGCCAGCAGTGACACTAAGGAGGGGGACTCC. It specifies CASSDTKEGDS. The CDR3 reads in full as CASSDTKEGDSDYTF.

This clone has only a few counts. Each gene name is a mouse one. Coverage ceases 4 residues before the CDR3 finishes, and the germline J gene fills in the end. This CDR3 is also generated by other DNA sequences in the sample. The V call is TRBV13-2, the J call TRBJ2-3, with 8 bases lining up with TRBD2. The CDR3 has 13 amino acids. The V gene's germline CDR1 is NNHNN and CDR2 SYGAGS (reference sequence). V trimming: 3 bases; J trimming: 3 bases; junction bases outside the gene matches: 0. The CDR3 DNA, read in part, is TGTGCCAGCGGTGGGACTGGGGCAGAA. Protein product: CASGGTGAE. The CDR3, in full, reads CASGGTGAETLYF.

This clone has a handful of counts. Genes and germline come from the mouse. The read terminates 4 residues before the CDR3 end, so the remaining end is supplied by the germline J gene. The chain employs TRBV13-1 and TRBJ2-5; 8 bases are a match to TRBD2. Germline V gene sequence: CDR1 NSHNY, CDR2 SYGAGN. The CDR3 runs to 13 residues. The CDR3 bases that were read are TGTGCCAGCAGTGTGGGGGGGAAAGAC. It codes for CASSVGGKD. Given in full, the CDR3 is CASSVGGKDTQYF.

As concerns this clone: Gene names and germline match the mouse. The CDR3 extends 4 residues past the end of the read, so its final part is completed from the germline J gene. The chain links TRBV13-3 to TRBJ2-7; D is possibly TRBD2 (7 bases). CDR1 NNHDY and CDR2 SYVADS come from the germline V gene. The CDR3 contains 13 residues. CDR3 DNA (partial): TGTGCCAGCAGGAGGGGGGGGGAATAT. It codes for CASRRGGEY. The complete CDR3 sequence is CASRRGGEYEQYF.

Comments on this clone: Mouse gene names and germline throughout. The sequenced part of the CDR3 DNA is TGCACCTGCAGTGGCCGGGACTGGGGGGGGCAAGAC. Its translation: CTCSGRDWGGQD. The whole CDR3 region reads CTCSGRDWGGQDTQYF. The chain is built from TRBV1 and TRBJ2-5, with 13 bases aligning to TRBD2. Read data end 4 residues before the CDR3 end; the end is taken from the germline J gene. From germline, CDR1 is NSQYPW and CDR2 LRSPGD (reference sequence). Trimming took 4 bases from V and 3 from J; bases not matched to a gene: 4. The CDR3 spans 16 residues.

In regard to this clone: Genes and germline come from the mouse. The sequence runs out 4 residues before the end of the CDR3; the remainder is reconstructed from the germline J gene. The chain joins TRBV13-2 to TRBJ1-2, with 8 bases lining up with TRBD1. The J segment lost 3 bases and the V segment lost 4 bases, leaving 5 bases of the junction unmatched. This CDR3 is 14 amino acids long. Germline CDR1 and CDR2: NNHNN and SYGAGS (reference sequence). The part of the CDR3 DNA that was read is TGTGCCAGCGGTTTGACAGGGGCAGACTCC. It yields the protein CASGLTGADS. The full CDR3 protein reads CASGLTGADSDYTF.

This clone has a handful of counts. Germline and genes: mouse. The CDR3 end is not reached by the read, which stops 3 residues before it; the germline J gene fills it in. Additional DNA sequences in this sample encode the identical CDR3. The gene calls are TRBV1 and TRBJ1-6; 10 positions agree with TRBD1. TRBJ1-6 is given ORF status, its function remaining uncertain. J was trimmed by 4 bases and V by 4 bases; bases with no gene match: 1. Germline V gives CDR1 NSQYPW, CDR2 LRSPGD (reference sequence). The CDR3 loop spans 15 amino acids. The CDR3 loop reads CTCSGDRGYNSPLYF. CDR3 DNA, as far as it was read: TGCACCTGCAGTGGGGACAGGGGTTATAATTCGCCC.

This clone was counted only a few times. Genes and germline come from the mouse. Coverage ceases 4 residues before the CDR3 finishes, and the germline J gene fills in the end. The chain recombines TRBV5 with TRBJ2-2, with 8 bases fitting TRBD2. Trimming at V came to 0 bases and at J to 6 bases, leaving 9 bases not matched to a gene. Germline V gene lookup returns CDR1 LGHNA and CDR2 YNLKQL (reference sequence). CDR3 length equals 17 residues. The CDR3 reads CASSQERLGGRPGQLYF. CDR3 DNA (partial): TGTGCCAGCAGCCAAGAAAGGCTGGGGGGACGCCCCGGG.

On this clone: The gene symbols are mouse symbols. The sequenced fragment ends 4 residues before the CDR3 boundary, so the rest is inferred from the germline J gene. The rearrangement joins TRBV13-1 to TRBJ2-7; 8 nucleotides align to TRBD2. J was trimmed by 0 bases and V by 2 bases; bases with no gene match: 4. The CDR3 spans 15 residues. CDR1 and CDR2 (germline): NSHNY, SYGAGN. The CDR3 DNA, read in part, is TGTGCCAGCAGTGACGACACTGGGGGCTCCTAT. Its translation is CASSDDTGGSY. The whole CDR3 protein reads CASSDDTGGSYEQYF.